The clone carrying this TCR beta chain has a handful of counts. Its specificity is unknown. This record comes from a study of response to subunit inactivated influenza vaccine. Whole-study findings and limits: Authors suggested each seasonal flu vaccination may recruit only limited numbers of new T cells.

This CDR3 contains 12 residues. Germline V gene lookup returns CDR1 SQVTM and CDR2 ANQGSEA. V lost 6 bases, J lost 0 bases, and 8 bases lay in between. Via MiXCR, TCRdb re-called the RT-PCR reads, giving one row per CDR3 protein. Of 280,000 or so distinct CDR3 sequences in the sample, 20% to 25% were seen once. Material: PBMCs from blood, obtained about 19 months after vaccination. The source is a man between 50 and 75 years old who received an inactivated influenza vaccine. V and J are TRBV29-1 and TRBJ2-5; D ambiguous. The CDR3 DNA sequence: TGCAGCGTGGTACGGGACCAAGAGACCCAGTACTTC. Translation gives CSVVRDQETQYF.